These 5 T cell receptor beta chains originate from one sample sequenced in a study of blood T cell repertoires in COVID-19. The data were produced by immunoSEQ multiplex PCR, yet TCRdb's version contains in-frame clones alone and is incomplete. The data contain about 170,000 clones, roughly 80% of them singletons. Sequenced input: peripheral blood. The source of these receptors is an elderly woman with acute or convalescent COVID-19.

V is TRBV18 and J is TRBJ2-2; 8 bases are shared with TRBD1. The CDR3 totals 14 residues. Germline values: CDR1 KGHSH, CDR2 LQKENI. V was pared by 8 bases and J by 4 bases, with 6 bases of the junction left unmatched. CDR3 in DNA: TGTGCCAGCCAGGACAGGGTGACCACCGGGGAGCTGTTTTTT. Translating gives CASQDRVTTGELFF.

This sequence joins TRBV30 and TRBJ1-6; tentative D call: TRBD1 (6 bases). V shed 3 bases and J shed 7 bases, with 19 bases lying between them. Germline CDR1 reads GTSNPN; CDR2 reads SVGIG (reference sequence). The CDR3 length is 16 residues. The CDR3: CAWRLLGGAVNSPLHF. In DNA, the CDR3 is TGTGCCTGGAGACTCCTAGGGGGGGCGGTCAATTCACCCCTCCACTTT. Full variable domain (rest looked up from reference TRBV30 and TRBJ1-6): SQTIHQWPATLVQPVGSPLSLECTVEGTSNPNLYWYRQAAGRGLQLLFYSVGIGQISSEVPQNLSASRPQDRQFILSSKKLLLSDSGFYLCAWRLLGGAVNSPLHFGNGTRLTVT.

The sample holds a few counts of this clone. The chain is built from TRBV25-1 and TRBJ1-1; a weak D match, TRBD1 (5 bases). V gave up 2 bases and J gave up 4 bases, with 11 bases separating them. This CDR3 spans 14 amino acids. CDR1 MGHDK and CDR2 SYGVNS come from the germline V gene. CDR3 DNA: TGTGCCAGCAGTGAAGCTGGGAGGGGCACTGAAGCTTTCTTT. Amino acids: CASSEAGRGTEAFF.

This clone was detected a few times. V usage is TRBV24-1 and J usage is TRBJ2-4; D might be TRBD1 (6 bases). The V end was cut by 3 bases, the J end by 7 bases, with 15 bases between. Germline-derived CDR1 and CDR2 are KGHDR and SFDVKD. This CDR3 contains 15 residues. CDR3 protein: CATSDRGQPGNIQYF. The CDR3 region has the DNA TGTGCCACCAGTGATAGAGGACAGCCAGGCAACATTCAGTACTTC.

This rearrangement joins TRBV6-5 to TRBJ1-2; TRBD1 agrees at 7 bases. CDR3 length equals 13 residues. Trimming cost V 5 bases and J 6 bases; bases outside gene matches: 6. Germline CDR1 is MNHEY and CDR2 is SVGAGI. The CDR3 nucleotides read TGTGCCAGCAGTACAGGGGAGGCGAATGGCTACACCTTC. Translating gives CASSTGEANGYTF.